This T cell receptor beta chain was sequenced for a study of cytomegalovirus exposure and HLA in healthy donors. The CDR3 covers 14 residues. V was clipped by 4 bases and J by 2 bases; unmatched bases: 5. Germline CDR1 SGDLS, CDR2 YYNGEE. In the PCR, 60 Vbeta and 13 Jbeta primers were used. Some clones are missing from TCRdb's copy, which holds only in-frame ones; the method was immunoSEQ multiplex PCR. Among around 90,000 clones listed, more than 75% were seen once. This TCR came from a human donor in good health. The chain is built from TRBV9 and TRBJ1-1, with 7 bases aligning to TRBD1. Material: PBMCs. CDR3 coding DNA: TGTGCCAGCAGCTCCGGGACAGAAAACACTGAAGCTTTCTTT. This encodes CASSSGTENTEAFF.